Included here is one T cell receptor (beta chain) sequence, with context. Its antigen is currently unknown. The entry originates in a study of cytomegalovirus exposure and HLA in healthy donors. Profiled with immunoSEQ multiplex PCR; TCRdb holds only in-frame clones, not every one. The repertoire consists of approximately 270,000 clones, with roughly nine tenths occurring once and the leading ten covering more than 10%. General study findings and limits: The study put 150 to 200 TCR beta chains on its list as cytomegalovirus-associated. A classifier reportedly called cytomegalovirus status with high sensitivity and specificity. Despite most TCR sequences being rare, some public TCRs occurred in many donors.

Looked up from germline, CDR1 is SGHDT and CDR2 is YYEEEE. This CDR3 contains 12 residues. V lost 4 bases to trimming and J lost 6 bases, with 11 bases between them. Input material: PBMCs. This TCR derives from a man aged 18 to 30 in good health and CMV-seropositive. The rearrangement links TRBV5-6 to TRBJ2-7, with D possibly being TRBD1 (6 bases). The CDR3: CASSASGVEQYF. The DNA of the CDR3 is TGTGCCAGCAGCGCCTCAGGGGTCGAGCAGTACTTC.